This T cell receptor (beta chain) was obtained from a study of shared clonotypes between healthy human individuals. Broader study findings: Sequencing of the sorted subsets was shown by rarefaction to be incomplete despite large depth. It was observed that 5% to 6% of naive CD4 clonotypes were shared across a handful of donors.

The CDR3 covers 17 residues. CDR1 and CDR2 (germline): MGHRA, YSYEKL. V lost 1 base to trimming and J lost 2 bases, with 15 bases between them. Per sorted-subset replicate PCR, input was roughly 220 ng DNA, representing about 29,000 T cell genomes. Some clones are missing from TCRdb's copy, which holds only in-frame ones; the method was immunoSEQ multiplex PCR. The sample records around 700,000 clones, roughly 73% being singletons. The sample holds a few counts of this clone. Its antigen is currently unknown. The split of CD4+ cells yielded CD45RA+ naive and CD45RA-negative memory subsets. The sample was memory CD4+ T cells sorted from blood. Subset indicated: CD45RA-negative fraction. V gene TRBV4-1 combines with J gene TRBJ1-5; unclear D gene. The TCR sequence derives from a woman aged 30 to 39 in good health. CDR3 bases: TGCGCCAGCAGCCAAGCCCAGAGGGCGTCGGGCAATCAGCCCCAGCATTTT. Amino acids: CASSQAQRASGNQPQHF.